This T cell receptor beta chain was found in a study of blood T cell repertoires in COVID-19. Study information: T cells, B-cell-depleted T cells, or PBMCs provided the cDNA or gDNA that served as material.

TCRdb keeps only in-frame clones here, not all; method: immunoSEQ multiplex PCR. The data show just over 300,000 clones, nearly 90% seen once. This CDR3 has 13 residues. V lost 7 bases and J 1 base, leaving 10 bases between the germline ends. Germline V gene lookup returns CDR1 MDHEN and CDR2 SYDVKM. This rearrangement joins TRBV28 to TRBJ1-1; D is perhaps TRBD1 (6 bases). The sequenced sample was PBMCs or T cells enriched from blood (not recorded which). The sequence came from a woman aged 18-29 years with acute COVID-19. The CDR3 here is CASTGTQNTEAFF. CDR3 DNA sequence: TGTGCCAGCACCGGGACACAGAACACTGAAGCTTTCTTT. Full variable domain (rest looked up from reference TRBV28 and TRBJ1-1): DVKVTQSSRYLVKRTGEKVFLECVQDMDHENMFWYRQDPGLGLRLIYFSYDVKMKEKGDIPEGYSVSREKKERFSLILESASTNQTSMYLCASTGTQNTEAFFGQGTRLTVV.